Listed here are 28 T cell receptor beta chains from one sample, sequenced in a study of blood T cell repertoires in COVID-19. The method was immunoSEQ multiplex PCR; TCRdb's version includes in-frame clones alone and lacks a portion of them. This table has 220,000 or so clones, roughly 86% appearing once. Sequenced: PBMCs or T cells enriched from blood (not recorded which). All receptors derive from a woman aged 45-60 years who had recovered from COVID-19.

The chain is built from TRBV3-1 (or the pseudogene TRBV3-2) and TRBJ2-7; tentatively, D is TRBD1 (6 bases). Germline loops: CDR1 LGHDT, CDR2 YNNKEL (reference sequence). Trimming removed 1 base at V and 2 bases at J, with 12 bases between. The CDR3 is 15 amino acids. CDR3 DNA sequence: TGTGCCAGCAGCCAAGTACCAGGGGAAGCCTACGAGCAGTACTTC. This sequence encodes CASSQVPGEAYEQYF.

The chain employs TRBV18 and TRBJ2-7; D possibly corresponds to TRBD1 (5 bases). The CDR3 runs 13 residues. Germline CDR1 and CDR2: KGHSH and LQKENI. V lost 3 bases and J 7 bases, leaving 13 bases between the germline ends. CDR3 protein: CASSPGRAREQYF. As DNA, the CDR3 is TGTGCCAGCTCACCGGGGCGAGCCCGGGAGCAGTACTTC.

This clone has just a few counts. The chain's CDR3 is CSARVSNQPQHF. DNA for the CDR3: TGCAGCGCTCGGGTTAGCAATCAGCCCCAGCATTTT. This rearrangement joins TRBV29-1 to TRBJ1-5, with no clear D. Germline CDR1 is SQVTM and CDR2 is ANQGSEA. The CDR3 covers 12 residues. V gave up 7 bases and J gave up 0 bases, with 7 bases separating them.

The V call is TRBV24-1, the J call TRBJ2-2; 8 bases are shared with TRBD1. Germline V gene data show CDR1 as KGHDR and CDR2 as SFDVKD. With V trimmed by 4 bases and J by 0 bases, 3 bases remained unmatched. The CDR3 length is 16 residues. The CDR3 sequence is CATSDPTGANTGELFF. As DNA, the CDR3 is TGTGCCACCAGTGACCCGACAGGGGCGAACACCGGGGAGCTGTTTTTT.

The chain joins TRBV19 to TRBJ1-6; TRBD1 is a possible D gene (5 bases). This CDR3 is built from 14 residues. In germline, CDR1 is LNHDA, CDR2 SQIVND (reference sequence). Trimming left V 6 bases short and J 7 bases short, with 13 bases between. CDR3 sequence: CASSLRGGNSPLHF. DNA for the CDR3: TGTGCCAGTAGCTTAAGGGGCGGCAATTCACCCCTCCACTTT. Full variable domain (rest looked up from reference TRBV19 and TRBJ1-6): DGGITQSPKYLFRKEGQNVTLSCEQNLNHDAMYWYRQDPGQGLRLIYYSQIVNDFQKGDIAEGYSVSREKKESFPLTVTSAQKNPTAFYLCASSLRGGNSPLHFGNGTRLTVT.

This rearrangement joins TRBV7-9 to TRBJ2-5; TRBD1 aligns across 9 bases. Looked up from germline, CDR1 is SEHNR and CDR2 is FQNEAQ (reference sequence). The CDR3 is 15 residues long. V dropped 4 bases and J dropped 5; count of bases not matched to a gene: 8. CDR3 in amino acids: CASSSPLQGAETQYF. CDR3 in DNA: TGTGCCAGCAGCTCGCCACTACAGGGGGCCGAGACCCAGTACTTC.

The CDR3 spells CASSTGARYGGYTF. The CDR3 region has the DNA TGTGCCAGCAGTACTGGGGCCAGGTATGGAGGCTACACCTTC. The chain combines TRBV6-5 with TRBJ1-2, with D possibly being TRBD1 (5 bases). V was clipped by 5 bases and J by 8 bases, with 18 bases between them. Germline V gene lookup returns CDR1 MNHEY and CDR2 SVGAGI. The CDR3 totals 14 residues.

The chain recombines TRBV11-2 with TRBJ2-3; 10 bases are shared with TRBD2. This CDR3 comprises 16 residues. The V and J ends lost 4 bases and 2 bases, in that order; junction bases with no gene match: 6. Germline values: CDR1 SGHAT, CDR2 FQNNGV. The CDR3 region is CASSSGTSDHTDTQYF. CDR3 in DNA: TGTGCCAGCAGCTCCGGGACTAGCGACCACACAGATACGCAGTATTTT.

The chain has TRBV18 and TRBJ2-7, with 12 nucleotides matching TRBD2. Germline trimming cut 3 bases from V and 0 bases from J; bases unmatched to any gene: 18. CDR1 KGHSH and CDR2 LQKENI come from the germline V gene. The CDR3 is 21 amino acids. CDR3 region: CASSPWTAGTSGPLSSYEQYF. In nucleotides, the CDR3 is TGTGCCAGCTCACCTTGGACTGCCGGGACTAGCGGGCCCCTGAGCTCCTACGAGCAGTACTTC.

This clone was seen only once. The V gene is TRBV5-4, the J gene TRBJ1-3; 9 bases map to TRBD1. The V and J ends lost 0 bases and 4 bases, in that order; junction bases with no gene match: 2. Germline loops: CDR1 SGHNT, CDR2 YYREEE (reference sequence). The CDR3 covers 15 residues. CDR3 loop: CASSLGTGVGNTIYF. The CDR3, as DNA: TGTGCCAGCAGCTTGGGGACAGGGGTGGGAAACACCATATATTTT. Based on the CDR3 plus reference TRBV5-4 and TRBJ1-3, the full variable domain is ETGVTQSPTHLIKTRGQQVTLRCSSQSGHNTVSWYQQALGQGPQFIFQYYREEENGRGNFPPRFSGLQFPNYSSELNVNALELDDSALYLCASSLGTGVGNTIYFGEGSWLTVV.

DNA of the CDR3: TGTGCCAGCAGTGGAAGACACTCAGGAGGTAGTGAAAAACTGTTTTTT. It specifies CASSGRHSGGSEKLFF. The rearrangement uses TRBV6-1 and TRBJ1-4; no reliable D call. The CDR3 is made up of 16 amino acids. Germline assignment: CDR1 MNHNS and CDR2 SASEGT. V was pared by 4 bases and J by 7 bases, with 19 bases between.

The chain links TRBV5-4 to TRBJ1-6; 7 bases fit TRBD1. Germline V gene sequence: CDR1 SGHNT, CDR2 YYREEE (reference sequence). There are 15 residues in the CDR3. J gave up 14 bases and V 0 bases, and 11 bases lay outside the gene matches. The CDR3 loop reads CASSLGRDSFFTLHF. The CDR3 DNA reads TGTGCCAGCAGCTTGGGGCGGGACAGTTTTTTCACCCTCCACTTT.

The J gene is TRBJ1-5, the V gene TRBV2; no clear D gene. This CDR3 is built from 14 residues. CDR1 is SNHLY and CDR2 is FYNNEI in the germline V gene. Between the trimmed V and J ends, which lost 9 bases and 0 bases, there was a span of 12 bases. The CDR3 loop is CASMALYSNQPQHF. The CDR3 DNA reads TGTGCCAGTATGGCTCTGTATAGCAATCAGCCCCAGCATTTT. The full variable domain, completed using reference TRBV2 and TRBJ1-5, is EPEVTQTPSHQVTQMGQEVILRCVPISNHLYFYWYRQILGQKVEFLVSFYNNEISEKSEIFDDQFSVERPDGSNFTLKIRSTKLEDSAMYFCASMALYSNQPQHFGDGTRLSIL.

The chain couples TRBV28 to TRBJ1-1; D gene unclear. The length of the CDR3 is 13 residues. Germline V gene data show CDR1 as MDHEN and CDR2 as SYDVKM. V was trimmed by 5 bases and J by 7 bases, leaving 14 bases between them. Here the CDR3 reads CASSPPIGVEAFF. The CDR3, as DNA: TGTGCCAGCAGTCCCCCAATCGGAGTTGAAGCTTTCTTT.

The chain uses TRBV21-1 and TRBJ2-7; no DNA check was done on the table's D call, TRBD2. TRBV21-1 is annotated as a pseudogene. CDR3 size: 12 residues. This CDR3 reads CATGSSGGEQYF. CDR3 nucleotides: TGTGCCACCGGGTCCTCCGGAGGCGAGCAGTACTTC.

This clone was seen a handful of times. The CDR3 nucleotides are TGTGCCAGCAGCGGGTCCCACTTCGCCGGGGAGCTGTTTTTT. This encodes CASSGSHFAGELFF. The chain links TRBV9 to TRBJ2-2; D remains ambiguous. The germline gives CDR1 SGDLS, CDR2 YYNGEE. Trimming removed 3 bases at V and 6 bases at J, with 12 bases between. The CDR3 totals 14 residues.

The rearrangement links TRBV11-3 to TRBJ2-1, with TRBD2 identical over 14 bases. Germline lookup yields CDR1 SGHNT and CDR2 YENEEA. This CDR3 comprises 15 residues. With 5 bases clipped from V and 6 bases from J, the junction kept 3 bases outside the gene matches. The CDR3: CASSRTSGGINEQFF. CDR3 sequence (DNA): TGTGCCAGCAGCAGGACTAGCGGGGGGATCAATGAGCAGTTCTTC. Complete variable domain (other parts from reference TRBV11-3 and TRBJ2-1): EAGVVQSPRYKIIEKKQPVAFWCNPISGHNTLYWYLQNLGQGPELLIRYENEEAVDDSQLPKDRFSAERLKGVDSTLKIQPAELGDSAVYLCASSRTSGGINEQFFGPGTRLTVL.

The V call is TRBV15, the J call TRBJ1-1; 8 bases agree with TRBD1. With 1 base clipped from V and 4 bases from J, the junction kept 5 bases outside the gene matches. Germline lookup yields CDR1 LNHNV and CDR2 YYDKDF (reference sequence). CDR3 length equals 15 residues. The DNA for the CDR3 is TGTGCCACCAGCAGAGGGGCAGGGGGCGGCACTGAAGCTTTCTTT. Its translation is CATSRGAGGGTEAFF.

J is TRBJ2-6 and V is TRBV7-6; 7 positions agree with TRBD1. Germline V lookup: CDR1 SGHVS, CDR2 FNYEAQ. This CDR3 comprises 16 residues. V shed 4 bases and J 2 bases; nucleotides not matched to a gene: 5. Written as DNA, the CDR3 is TGTGCCAGCAGCTCGACAGGGTTGGCTGGGGCCAACGTCCTGACTTTC. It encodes CASSSTGLAGANVLTF.

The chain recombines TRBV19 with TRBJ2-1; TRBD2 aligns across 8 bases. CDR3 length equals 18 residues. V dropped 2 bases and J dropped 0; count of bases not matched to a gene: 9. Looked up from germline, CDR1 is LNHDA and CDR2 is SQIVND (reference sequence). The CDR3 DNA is TGTGCCAGTAGTATAACTAGCGGCCTTTCAAGCTCCTACAATGAGCAGTTCTTC. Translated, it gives CASSITSGLSSSYNEQFF.

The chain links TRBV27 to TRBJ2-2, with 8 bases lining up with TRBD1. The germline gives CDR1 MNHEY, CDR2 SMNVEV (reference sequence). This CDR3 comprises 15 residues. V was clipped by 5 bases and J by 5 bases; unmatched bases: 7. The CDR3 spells CASSLYRTGTGELFF. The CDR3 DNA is TGTGCCAGCAGTCTATACCGGACAGGGACCGGGGAGCTGTTTTTT.

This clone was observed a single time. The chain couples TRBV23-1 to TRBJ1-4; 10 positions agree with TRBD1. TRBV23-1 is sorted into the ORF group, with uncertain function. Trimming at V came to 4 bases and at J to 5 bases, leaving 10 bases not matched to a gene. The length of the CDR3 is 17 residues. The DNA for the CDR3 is TGCGCCAGCAGTCGATCTGAGCGGGGACAGGGGAATGAAAAACTGTTTTTT. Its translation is CASSRSERGQGNEKLFF.

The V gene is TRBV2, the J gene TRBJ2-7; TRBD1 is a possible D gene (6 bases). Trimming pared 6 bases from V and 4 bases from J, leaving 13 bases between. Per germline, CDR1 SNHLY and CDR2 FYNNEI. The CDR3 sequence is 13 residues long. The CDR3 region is CASRLDRRYEQYF. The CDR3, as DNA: TGTGCCAGCAGGCTTGACAGGAGATACGAGCAGTACTTC. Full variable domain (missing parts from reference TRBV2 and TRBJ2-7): EPEVTQTPSHQVTQMGQEVILRCVPISNHLYFYWYRQILGQKVEFLVSFYNNEISEKSEIFDDQFSVERPDGSNFTLKIRSTKLEDSAMYFCASRLDRRYEQYFGPGTRLTVT.

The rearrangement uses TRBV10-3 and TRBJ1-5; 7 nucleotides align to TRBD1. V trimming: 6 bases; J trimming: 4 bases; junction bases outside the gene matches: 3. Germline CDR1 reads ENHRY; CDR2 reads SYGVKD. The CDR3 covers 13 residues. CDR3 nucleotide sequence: TGTGCCATCAGCGCGACAGGGAATCAGCCCCAGCATTTT. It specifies CAISATGNQPQHF.

Written as DNA, the CDR3 is TGTGCCAGCAGTTCCTGGACAGCATATGGCTACACCTTC. This translates into CASSSWTAYGYTF. The chain couples TRBV27 to TRBJ1-2; possible D gene TRBD1, 6 bases. The CDR3 loop spans 13 amino acids. Trimming shortened V by 4 bases and J by 5 bases, and 11 bases separated the two germline ends. Looked up from germline, CDR1 is MNHEY and CDR2 is SMNVEV (reference sequence).

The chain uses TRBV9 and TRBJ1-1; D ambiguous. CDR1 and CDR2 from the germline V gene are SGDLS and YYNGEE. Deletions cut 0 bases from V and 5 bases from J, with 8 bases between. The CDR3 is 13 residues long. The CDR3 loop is CASSVEKRTEAFF. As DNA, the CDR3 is TGTGCCAGCAGCGTAGAGAAGCGGACTGAAGCTTTCTTT.

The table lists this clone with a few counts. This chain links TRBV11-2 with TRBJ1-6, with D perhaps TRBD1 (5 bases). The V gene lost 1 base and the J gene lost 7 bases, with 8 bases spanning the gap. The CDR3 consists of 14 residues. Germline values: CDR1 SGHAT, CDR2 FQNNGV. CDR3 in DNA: TGTGCCAGCAGCTTAGCGGGGGGAAATTCACCCCTCCACTTT. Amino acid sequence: CASSLAGGNSPLHF.

Here the CDR3 reads CASSKATGVVNTEAFF. CDR3 sequence (DNA): TGTGCCAGCAGCAAAGCGACAGGGGTCGTGAACACTGAAGCTTTCTTT. The J gene is TRBJ1-1, the V gene TRBV21-1; the table's D call, TRBD1, has no DNA check behind it. TRBV21-1 is flagged as a pseudogene. The CDR3 is 16 residues long.